Following are 27 T cell receptor beta chains from one sample sequenced in a study of cytomegalovirus exposure and HLA in healthy donors. In the PCR, 60 Vbeta and 13 Jbeta primers were used. Only in-frame clones appear in the TCRdb table, and some are missing; sequencing was by immunoSEQ multiplex PCR. Seen here are around 37,000 clones, approximately 81% observed once, and the top ten hold roughly 2.5%. Sequenced sample: PBMCs. The receptors were sampled from a man between 50 and 59 years old in good health and CMV-seronegative.

This chain links TRBV4-1 with TRBJ1-2; D might be TRBD1 (6 bases). The V end was cut by 4 bases, the J end by 4 bases, with 10 bases between. This CDR3 region has 13 residues. CDR1 and CDR2 from the germline V gene are MGHRA and YSYEKL. CDR3 amino acids: CASSLQGSYGYTF. CDR3 in DNA: TGCGCCAGCAGCCTACAGGGTAGCTATGGCTACACCTTC.

V is TRBV11-2 and J is TRBJ2-1; 11 bases are shared with TRBD2. CDR1 and CDR2 (germline): SGHAT, FQNNGV. V lost 5 bases to trimming and J lost 9 bases; unmatched junction nucleotides: 18. The CDR3 loop spans 18 amino acids. The CDR3 DNA reads TGTGCCAGCAGCACTCGTGGGCTAGCGGGGGGATACTCGGCTGAGCAGTTCTTC. Translation gives CASSTRGLAGGYSAEQFF.

This clone was observed a few times. The chain couples TRBV5-6 to TRBJ1-1; D may be TRBD1 (5 bases). The CDR3 consists of 15 residues. V was trimmed by 0 bases and J by 3 bases, leaving 12 bases between them. The V gene's germline CDR1 is SGHDT and CDR2 YYEEEE. CDR3 DNA: TGTGCCAGCAGCTTGGAAGGGGTGGGGTACACTGAAGCTTTCTTT. This translates into CASSLEGVGYTEAFF.

This clone was seen a handful of times. A junction boundary mismatches the germline segment, possibly from a read error. The rearrangement joins TRBV7-9 to TRBJ1-2; TRBD1 is a possible D gene (5 bases). CDR1 and CDR2 from the germline V gene are SEHNR and FQNEAQ (reference sequence). The CDR3 is made up of 12 amino acids. CDR3 sequence (DNA): TGTTCCAGCAGCTCTACAGGTGATGGCTACACCTTC. Protein: CSSSSTGDGYTF.

The chain combines TRBV6-5 with TRBJ1-1, with D perhaps TRBD1 (5 bases). V dropped 5 bases and J dropped 0 bases, with 13 bases sitting between them. The germline V gene has CDR1 MNHEY and CDR2 SVGAGI. This CDR3 is built from 15 residues. The CDR3: CASSLRATMNTEAFF. CDR3 DNA: TGTGCCAGCAGTCTCAGGGCTACCATGAACACTGAAGCTTTCTTT.

The CDR3 protein is CASSLGGQGGGYTF. CDR3 sequence (DNA): TGTGCCAGCAGCTTAGGAGGACAGGGAGGAGGCTACACCTTC. This rearrangement joins TRBV7-6 to TRBJ1-2, with 8 bases that match TRBD1. V lost 1 base to trimming and J lost 8 bases; unmatched junction nucleotides: 6. The CDR3 contains 14 residues. The germline CDR1 and CDR2 sequences are SGHVS and FNYEAQ.

The chain is built from TRBV4-3 and TRBJ2-7, with a weak D call TRBD2 (5 bases). The CDR3 runs 15 residues. Germline values: CDR1 LGHNA, CDR2 YSLEER. Deletions cut 0 bases from V and 6 bases from J, with 15 bases between. DNA of the CDR3: TGCGCCAGCAGCCAAGATCTCCGGGGAGCACTCGAGCAGTACTTC. This gives the protein CASSQDLRGALEQYF.

CDR3 bases: TGCGCCAGCTGGCCTGGACAGAAGCGCACAGATACGCAGTATTTT. This encodes CASWPGQKRTDTQYF. J is TRBJ2-3 and V is TRBV5-1; D perhaps matches TRBD1 (6 bases). Germline V gene lookup returns CDR1 SGHRS and CDR2 YFSETQ. Trimming removed 7 bases at V and 1 base at J, with 16 bases between. This CDR3 comprises 15 residues.

V usage is TRBV5-5 and J usage is TRBJ2-5, with 8 bases fitting TRBD2. The CDR3 is 15 residues long. Trimming took 0 bases from V and 4 from J; bases not matched to a gene: 5. The germline gives CDR1 SGHKS, CDR2 YYEKEE (reference sequence). The CDR3: CASSLDWAGGETQYF. CDR3 coding DNA: TGTGCCAGCAGCTTGGATTGGGCGGGAGGAGAGACCCAGTACTTC.

J is TRBJ2-7 and V is TRBV9; a weak D match, TRBD1 (7 bases). CDR1 SGDLS and CDR2 YYNGEE come from the germline V gene. This CDR3 has 15 residues. Deletions cut 0 bases from V and 4 bases from J, with 14 bases between. CDR3 coding DNA: TGTGCCAGCAGCGTAGACCCAGGGGGACTTTACGAGCAGTACTTC. Translated, it gives CASSVDPGGLYEQYF.

V and J are TRBV4-2 and TRBJ1-2; D is uncertain. Germline V gene data show CDR1 as LGHNA and CDR2 as YNFKEQ. Trimming cost V 1 base and J 4 bases, with 13 bases left between them. CDR3 size: 15 residues. Here the CDR3 DNA reads TGTGCCAGCAGCCAAGCGACGGTGGGGAGCTATGGCTACACCTTC. Its protein is CASSQATVGSYGYTF.

The rearrangement links TRBV28 to TRBJ1-2; D gene ambiguous. The CDR3 has 15 residues. V was shortened by 3 bases and J by 4 bases, with 15 bases between the two germline ends. Germline values: CDR1 MDHEN, CDR2 SYDVKM. The CDR3 DNA is TGTGCCAGCAGTTTGACCGGGTCGATATCCTATGGCTACACCTTC. Amino acids: CASSLTGSISYGYTF.

This chain uses TRBV7-8 with TRBJ2-7, with D maybe TRBD1 (6 bases). The CDR3 has 13 residues. CDR1 and CDR2 (germline): SGHVS, FQNEAQ. V was shortened by 6 bases and J by 4 bases, with 13 bases between the two germline ends. This CDR3 is CASRQGQAYEQYF. CDR3 DNA: TGTGCCAGCAGGCAGGGGCAGGCATACGAGCAGTACTTC. Full variable domain (rest looked up from reference TRBV7-8 and TRBJ2-7): GAGVSQSPRYKVAKRGQDVALRCDPISGHVSLFWYQQALGQGPEFLTYFQNEAQLDKSGLPSDRFFAERPEGSVSTLKIQRTQQEDSAVYLCASRQGQAYEQYFGPGTRLTVT.

As regards this clone: This specimen includes other DNA sequences encoding the same CDR3. This sequence joins TRBV5-1 and TRBJ1-5; TRBD1 aligns across 11 bases. V lost 4 bases to trimming and J lost 5 bases; unmatched junction nucleotides: 2. CDR1 SGHRS and CDR2 YFSETQ come from the germline V gene. The CDR3 consists of 14 residues. Written as DNA, the CDR3 is TGCGCCAGCAGCCTGGGACAGGGGGATCAGCCCCAGCATTTT. This sequence encodes CASSLGQGDQPQHF.

This rearrangement joins TRBV30 to TRBJ1-6, with a possible D match to TRBD1 (5 bases). The germline V and J ends were trimmed by 1 base and 5 bases, with 18 bases remaining between them. Germline V lookup: CDR1 GTSNPN, CDR2 SVGIG (reference sequence). CDR3 length: 17 residues. This CDR3 reads CAWSDPRGVQNNSPLHF. The CDR3 DNA sequence: TGTGCCTGGAGTGACCCCCGGGGGGTTCAAAATAATTCACCCCTCCACTTT.

The gene calls are TRBV5-1 and TRBJ2-6; 9 positions match TRBD2. Germline V gene data show CDR1 as SGHRS and CDR2 as YFSETQ. J was trimmed by 2 bases and V by 1 base; bases with no gene match: 4. CDR3 size: 17 residues. CDR3: CASSLTGTSPGANVLTF. The CDR3 nucleotides are TGCGCCAGCAGCTTGACCGGGACTAGCCCTGGGGCCAACGTCCTGACTTTC. The full variable domain, with the rest looked up from reference TRBV5-1 and TRBJ2-6, is KAGVTQTPRYLIKTRGQQVTLSCSPISGHRSVSWYQQTPGQGLQFLFEYFSETQRNKGNFPGRFSGRQFSNSRSEMNVSTLELGDSALYLCASSLTGTSPGANVLTFGAGSRLTVL.

The CDR3 here is CASSVDNGGVPDTQYF. For the CDR3, the DNA is TGTGCCAGCAGCGTAGATAACGGGGGTGTGCCAGATACGCAGTATTTT. V is TRBV9 and J is TRBJ2-3; TRBD2 might be the D (6 bases). The CDR3 runs to 16 residues. CDR1 SGDLS and CDR2 YYNGEE come from the germline V gene. Trimming shortened V by 0 bases and J by 4 bases, and 15 bases separated the two germline ends.

The J gene is TRBJ1-3, the V gene TRBV5-1; TRBD1 might be the D (5 bases). V was clipped by 6 bases and J by 0 bases, with 13 bases between them. CDR1 SGHRS and CDR2 YFSETQ come from the germline V gene. The CDR3 has 15 residues. DNA for the CDR3: TGCGCCAGCAAGACCGACAGCACCTCTGGAAACACCATATATTTT. Its translation: CASKTDSTSGNTIYF.

This chain links TRBV2 with TRBJ2-5; 8 nucleotides agree with TRBD2. The CDR3 extends over 13 amino acids. The junction had 3 bases not matched to a gene; V was cut back by 5 bases and J by 4 bases. The germline gives CDR1 SNHLY, CDR2 FYNNEI. CDR3 sequence: CASSPGLAETQYF. In DNA, the CDR3 is TGTGCCAGCAGTCCCGGACTAGCAGAGACCCAGTACTTC.

This clone was seen only a few times. The chain links TRBV29-1 to TRBJ2-3; D might be TRBD2 (6 bases). Per germline, CDR1 SQVTM and CDR2 ANQGSEA. The CDR3 is 15 amino acids. The ends were cut back, 1 base at V and 4 bases at J, with 15 bases in the middle. In DNA, the CDR3 is TGCAGCGTTGAAGGGACGGGAGAAGGAGCAGATACGCAGTATTTT. It translates to CSVEGTGEGADTQYF.

This clone occurred once. The chain employs TRBV10-3 and TRBJ2-6, with 12 bases aligning to TRBD1. With V trimmed by 6 bases and J by 1 base, 1 base remained unmatched. CDR1 ENHRY and CDR2 SYGVKD come from the germline V gene. This CDR3 has 16 residues. The CDR3 protein is CAIRGQGASGANVLTF. CDR3 DNA sequence: TGTGCCATCAGGGGACAGGGGGCGTCTGGGGCCAACGTCCTGACTTTC.

This clone was counted between two and nine times. The rearrangement uses TRBV18 and TRBJ2-7, with TRBD2 as a possible D gene (6 bases). In germline, CDR1 is KGHSH, CDR2 LQKENI. This CDR3 is 14 amino acids long. V lost 0 bases to trimming and J lost 5 bases, with 11 bases between them. Here the CDR3 reads CASSPPIGRNEQYF. CDR3 bases: TGTGCCAGCTCACCACCGATCGGGAGAAACGAGCAGTACTTC.

This clone appeared once. The chain combines TRBV19 with TRBJ2-7; 7 bases align to TRBD1. The junction had 12 bases not matched to a gene; V was cut back by 5 bases and J by 2 bases. Per the germline V gene, CDR1 is LNHDA and CDR2 is SQIVND (reference sequence). The CDR3 sequence is 16 residues long. CDR3 in amino acids: CASSSLRDRPTYEQYF. The CDR3 bases are TGTGCCAGTAGTTCACTCCGGGACAGACCCACCTACGAGCAGTACTTC.

This clone was seen only a few times. The gene calls are TRBV5-4 and TRBJ1-1; 10 nucleotides align to TRBD1. V lost 4 bases to trimming and J lost 1 base; unmatched junction nucleotides: 4. Germline values: CDR1 SGHNT, CDR2 YYREEE (reference sequence). The CDR3 contains 15 residues. In nucleotides, the CDR3 is TGTGCCAGCAGCGAAGGGACAGGGGCGAACACTGAAGCTTTCTTT. Its translation is CASSEGTGANTEAFF.

This chain connects TRBV6-1 to TRBJ1-5, with unresolved D. This CDR3 contains 15 residues. The germline V gene encodes CDR1 MNHNS and CDR2 SASEGT. The germline V and J ends were trimmed by 3 bases and 2 bases, with 11 bases remaining between them. The CDR3 DNA is TGTGCCAGCAGTGAGGCTGTTTCAGGCAATCAGCCCCAGCATTTT. Its translation is CASSEAVSGNQPQHF.

V gene TRBV5-1 combines with J gene TRBJ2-5; D perhaps matches TRBD1 (6 bases). There are 12 residues in the CDR3. The germline gives CDR1 SGHRS, CDR2 YFSETQ. Trimming stripped 8 bases from V and 2 bases from J, with 10 bases between. The CDR3 is CASKDSQETQYF. In DNA, the CDR3 is TGCGCCAGTAAGGACAGTCAAGAGACCCAGTACTTC.

The V gene is TRBV4-3, the J gene TRBJ2-7; D is ambiguous. The CDR3 totals 13 residues. The germline V gene encodes CDR1 LGHNA and CDR2 YSLEER. V shed 0 bases and J shed 6 bases, with 9 bases lying between them. In DNA form, the CDR3 reads TGCGCCAGCAGCCAAGATACGGTAGCCGAGCAGTACTTC. This sequence encodes CASSQDTVAEQYF.